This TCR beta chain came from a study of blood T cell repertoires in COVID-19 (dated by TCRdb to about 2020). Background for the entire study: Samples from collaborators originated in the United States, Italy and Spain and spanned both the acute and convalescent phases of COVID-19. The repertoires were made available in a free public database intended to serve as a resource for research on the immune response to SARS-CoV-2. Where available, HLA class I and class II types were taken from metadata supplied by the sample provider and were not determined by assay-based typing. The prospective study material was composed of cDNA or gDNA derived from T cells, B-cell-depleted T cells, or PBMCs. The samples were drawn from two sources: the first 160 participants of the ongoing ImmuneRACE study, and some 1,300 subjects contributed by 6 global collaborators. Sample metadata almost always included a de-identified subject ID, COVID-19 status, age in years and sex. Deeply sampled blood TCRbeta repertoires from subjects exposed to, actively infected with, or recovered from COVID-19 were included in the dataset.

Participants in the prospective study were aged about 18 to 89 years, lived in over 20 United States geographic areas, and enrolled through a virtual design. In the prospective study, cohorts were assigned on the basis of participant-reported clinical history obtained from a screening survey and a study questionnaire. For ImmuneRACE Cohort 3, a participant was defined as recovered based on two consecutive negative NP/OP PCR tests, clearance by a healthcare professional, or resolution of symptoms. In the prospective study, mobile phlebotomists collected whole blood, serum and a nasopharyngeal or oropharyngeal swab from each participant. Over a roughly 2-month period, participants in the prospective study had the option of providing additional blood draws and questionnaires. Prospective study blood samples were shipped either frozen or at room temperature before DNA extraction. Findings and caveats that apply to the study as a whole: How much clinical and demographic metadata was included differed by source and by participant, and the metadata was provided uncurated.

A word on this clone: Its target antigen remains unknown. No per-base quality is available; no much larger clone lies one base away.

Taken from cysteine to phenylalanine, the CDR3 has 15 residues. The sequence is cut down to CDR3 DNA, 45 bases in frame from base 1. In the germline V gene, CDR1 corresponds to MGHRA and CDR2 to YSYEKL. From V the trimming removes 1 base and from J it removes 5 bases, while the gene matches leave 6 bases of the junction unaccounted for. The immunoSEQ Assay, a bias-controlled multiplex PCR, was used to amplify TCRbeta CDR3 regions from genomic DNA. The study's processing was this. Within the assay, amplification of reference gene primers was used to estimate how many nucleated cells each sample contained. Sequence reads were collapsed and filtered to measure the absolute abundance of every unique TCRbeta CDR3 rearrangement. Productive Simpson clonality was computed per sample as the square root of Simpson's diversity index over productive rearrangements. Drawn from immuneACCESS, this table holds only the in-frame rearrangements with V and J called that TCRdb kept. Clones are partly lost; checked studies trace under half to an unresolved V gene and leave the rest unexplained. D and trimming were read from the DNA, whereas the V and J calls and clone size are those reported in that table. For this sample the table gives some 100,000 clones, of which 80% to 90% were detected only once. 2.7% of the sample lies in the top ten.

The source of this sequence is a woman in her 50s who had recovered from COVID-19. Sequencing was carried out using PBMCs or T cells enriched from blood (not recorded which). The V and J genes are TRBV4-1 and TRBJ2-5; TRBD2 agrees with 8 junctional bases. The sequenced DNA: TGCGCCAGCAGCCAAGTGGCGTCTAGCGGGGAGACCCAGTACTTC. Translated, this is CASSQVASSGETQYF.